This T cell receptor (beta chain) is drawn from a study of blood T cell repertoires in COVID-19. Germline CDR1 and CDR2: MNHEY and SVGAGI. V dropped 7 bases and J dropped 2; count of bases not matched to a gene: 5. The CDR3 sequence is 13 residues long. Per the original methods: Estimates of nucleated cell counts were drawn from the amplification of reference gene primers. Only in-frame clones appear in the TCRdb table, and some are missing; sequencing was by immunoSEQ multiplex PCR. V, J and clone size are taken as reported in that table, and D and trimming were inferred from the DNA itself. The data hold 100,000 to 120,000 clones, with less than 85% observed a single time.

Specimen: peripheral blood. V is TRBV6-5 and J is TRBJ2-7; 7 bases agree with TRBD1. The TCR comes from a woman aged 80 or older with acute or convalescent COVID-19. The CDR3 sequence: CASIWTGTYEQYF. CDR3 DNA sequence: TGTGCCAGCATATGGACAGGCACCTACGAGCAGTACTTC.